This paragraph covers one TCR beta chain sequence. The target antigen is unknown. Healthy adults negative for HIV, lacking recent acute infections or vaccinations, served as donors. Memory CD4+ cells were the fraction left after CD45RA+ naive selection. The data originate from a study of shared clonotypes between healthy human individuals. Study-wide findings and caveats: Donor scarcity curtailed the genetic and exposure-history diversity represented herein. Investigators expected sequencing depth to affect clonotype sharing among donors.

Data came from immunoSEQ multiplex PCR; TCRdb stores just in-frame clones and leaves some out. The repertoire holds approximately 980,000 clones, with approximately 80% as singletons. The length of the CDR3 is 15 residues. Germline CDR1 reads LGHNA; CDR2 reads YNFKEQ. V lost 0 bases to trimming and J lost 12 bases, with 20 bases between them. The sequenced material came from memory CD4+ T cells sorted from blood. The subset here: CD45RA-negative fraction. This chain links TRBV4-2 with TRBJ1-2; the D gene is possibly TRBD1 (5 bases). This sequence originates from a young man in good health. The CDR3 DNA is TGTGCCAGCAGCCAAGACGTAGACCGGGGGGGGTACCACACCTTC. Residues: CASSQDVDRGGYHTF.